Reported below is one T cell receptor beta chain. The antigen remains unidentified. Noted treatment: approximately nine-day PBMC culture with coronavirus spike peptide pools or control peptides (ViraFEST assay). Antigen-specific T cells were expanded with peptide pools by ViraFEST, and TCRs were then sequenced. The sample is drawn from a study of vaccination and CD4 T cells after COVID-19. Cultured CD4+ T cell DNA underwent sequencing with the Oncomine TCR Beta short-read assay. TCRdb redid the calling of the PCR reads with MiXCR, one entry per CDR3 protein. The profile shows under 20,000 distinct CDR3 sequences, 43% of them singletons. The sequences come from CD4+ T cells from blood, cultured in vitro, collected after SARS-CoV-2 vaccination. This receptor was identified in a human donor who had recovered from COVID-19.

The CDR3 spells CAISESQEGEQFF. The DNA for the CDR3 is TGTGCCATCAGTGAGTCACAGGAGGGTGAGCAGTTCTTC. The J gene is TRBJ2-1, the V gene TRBV10-3, with D possibly being TRBD2 (6 bases). The CDR3 runs to 13 residues. The V end was cut by 0 bases, the J end by 9 bases, with 9 bases between. Looked up from germline, CDR1 is ENHRY and CDR2 is SYGVKD.